This passage covers 17 T cell receptor beta chains from one sample sequenced in a study of human T cells and chemical hapten exposure. Time point: patch test 1, 2 weeks after DPC sensitization. The treatment was: therapeutic diphenylcyclopropenone sensitization with weekly scalp DPC. MiXCR, applied by TCRdb to the RACE reads, yields one record per CDR3 protein. The sample carries 100,000 or so distinct CDR3 sequences, more than 9% recorded once. The sample here was whole blood, taken in connection with sensitization to the hapten diphenylcyclopropenone (DPC). These receptors were collected from a man aged 35-49 years with alopecia areata. Some clones in this sample may be carry-over from other donors' samples.

This clonotype was recorded a few times. The chain combines TRBV4-1 with TRBJ2-5; 9 bases agree with TRBD2. The CDR3 is 17 amino acids. The germline gives CDR1 MGHRA, CDR2 YSYEKL. The trim removed 4 bases at V and 0 bases at J, leaving 9 bases unmatched. The CDR3 bases are TGCGCCAGCAGCCCTACCCCTAGCGGGATCGACCAAGAGACCCAGTACTTC. This sequence encodes CASSPTPSGIDQETQYF.

This clonotype was counted between two and nine times. The rearrangement links TRBV7-9 to TRBJ2-1, with 11 nucleotides matching TRBD2. This CDR3 comprises 18 residues. Germline trimming cut 5 bases from V and 4 bases from J; bases unmatched to any gene: 13. Per the germline V gene, CDR1 is SEHNR and CDR2 is FQNEAQ (reference sequence). CDR3 sequence: CASSPPSGGLAAYNEQFF. The CDR3 nucleotides read TGTGCCAGCAGCCCACCCTCTGGGGGACTAGCGGCTTACAATGAGCAGTTCTTC.

This chain links TRBV6-5 with TRBJ2-3; 9 bases are a match to TRBD2. Trimming removed 5 bases from V and 5 bases from J; junction bases left unmatched: 8. The CDR3 is made up of 15 amino acids. CDR1 is MNHEY, CDR2 SVGAGI, per germline. The chain's CDR3 is CASSPSGLARDTQYF. DNA of the CDR3: TGTGCCAGCAGTCCGTCGGGACTAGCTAGAGATACGCAGTATTTT.

In this sample, this clonotype turned up many times. The chain employs TRBV18 and TRBJ1-2; 7 bases line up with TRBD1. J lost 5 bases, V lost 2 bases, and 8 bases had no gene match. The CDR3 runs 15 residues. The germline V gene has CDR1 KGHSH and CDR2 LQKENI. The CDR3 DNA follows: TGTGCCAGCTCACCAGGGACAGCTGGATTATATGGCTACACCTTC. It codes for CASSPGTAGLYGYTF.

This clonotype showed up just a few times. CDR3 sequence: CASSFVGAGNEKLFF. The CDR3 region has the DNA TGCGCCAGCAGCTTCGTGGGAGCCGGTAATGAAAAACTGTTTTTT. The V and J genes are TRBV5-1 and TRBJ1-4; D unresolved. The CDR3 covers 15 residues. Germline V gene lookup returns CDR1 SGHRS and CDR2 YFSETQ. V shed 2 bases and J shed 4 bases, with 12 bases lying between them.

This clonotype was counted many times. The CDR3 region is CASSQYRGLSGNTIYF. The CDR3 DNA is TGCGCCAGCAGCCAATACAGGGGCCTCTCTGGAAACACCATATATTTT. The J gene is TRBJ1-3, the V gene TRBV4-3; 7 nucleotides line up with TRBD1. CDR1 is LGHNA, CDR2 YSLEER, per germline. The CDR3 loop spans 16 amino acids. V shed 2 bases and J 0 bases; nucleotides not matched to a gene: 4.

The chain is built from TRBV2 and TRBJ2-1; 10 bases agree with TRBD2. The J segment lost 8 bases and the V segment lost 6 bases, leaving 7 bases of the junction unmatched. The CDR3 is 14 residues long. Germline V lookup: CDR1 SNHLY, CDR2 FYNNEI. CDR3 coding DNA: TGTGCCAGCAGGGTGGGACTAGCGATAGATGAGCAGTTCTTC. This gives the protein CASRVGLAIDEQFF.

This clonotype was counted between two and nine times. The chain employs TRBV6-2 or TRBV6-3 and TRBJ1-5, with 7 bases identical to TRBD1. V dropped 9 bases and J dropped 6; count of bases not matched to a gene: 8. The CDR3 spans 13 residues. Germline loops: CDR1 MNHEY, CDR2 SVGEGT. CDR3 in DNA: TGTGCCAGTACCGACAGGGTAGGTCAGCCCCAGCATTTT. This encodes CASTDRVGQPQHF.

The chain recombines TRBV29-1 with TRBJ2-3; 8 bases fit TRBD2. Germline values: CDR1 SQVTM, CDR2 ANQGSEA. This CDR3 region has 13 residues. Germline trimming cut 6 bases from V and 4 bases from J; bases unmatched to any gene: 6. CDR3 residues: CSVIAGLPDTQYF. The CDR3 nucleotides are TGCAGCGTGATAGCGGGACTTCCAGATACGCAGTATTTT.

There are a few counts of this clonotype. The CDR3 coding sequence is TGTGCCAGCAGTTTGGGACGGCACAATCAGCCCCAGCATTTT. Translating gives CASSLGRHNQPQHF. This chain connects TRBV27 to TRBJ1-5, with D perhaps TRBD1 (5 bases). CDR3 size: 14 residues. Germline values: CDR1 MNHEY, CDR2 SMNVEV (reference sequence). V lost 3 bases and J lost 3, with 9 bases in between.

This clonotype has more than one count but fewer than ten. V usage is TRBV19 and J usage is TRBJ2-7; 7 nucleotides align to TRBD2. The V segment lost 3 bases and the J segment 3 bases; nucleotides outside the gene matches: 17. The V gene's germline CDR1 is LNHDA and CDR2 SQIVND (reference sequence). The CDR3 spans 18 residues. CDR3 in DNA: TGTGCCAGTAGTATCTCGCGGGCTAGCGGAAACCCCAGCTACGAGCAGTACTTC. Translated: CASSISRASGNPSYEQYF.

This clonotype has a handful of counts. The V gene is TRBV13, the J gene TRBJ2-7; D might be TRBD2 (6 bases). Trimming left V 0 bases short and J 0 bases short, with 15 bases between. The CDR3 has 17 residues. Per the germline V gene, CDR1 is PRHDT and CDR2 is FYEKMQ (reference sequence). CDR3 in amino acids: CASSLGPGGRLSYEQYF. For the CDR3, the DNA is TGTGCCAGCAGCTTAGGCCCTGGGGGGAGGCTCTCCTACGAGCAGTACTTC. The whole variable domain, remainder taken from reference TRBV13 and TRBJ2-7, is AAGVIQSPRHLIKEKRETATLKCYPIPRHDTVYWYQQGPGQDPQFLISFYEKMQSDKGSIPDRFSAQQFSDYHSELNMSSLELGDSALYFCASSLGPGGRLSYEQYFGPGTRLTVT.

This clonotype was found a few times. The chain recombines TRBV6-5 with TRBJ2-5; 11 bases map to TRBD2. V lost 6 bases to trimming and J lost 4 bases; unmatched junction nucleotides: 4. This CDR3 contains 14 residues. CDR1 and CDR2 from the germline V gene are MNHEY and SVGAGI. The CDR3, as DNA: TGTGCCAGCAGAACTAGCGGGAGAAGAGAGACCCAGTACTTC. It yields the protein CASRTSGRRETQYF.

This clonotype was observed a handful of times. The rearrangement uses TRBV28 and TRBJ1-2; 7 bases match TRBD1. The CDR3 extends over 15 amino acids. CDR1 is MDHEN and CDR2 is SYDVKM in the germline V gene. J was trimmed by 2 bases and V by 4 bases; bases with no gene match: 7. This CDR3 is CASSSQGVGNYGYTF. The CDR3 DNA reads TGTGCCAGCAGTTCCCAGGGGGTCGGAAACTATGGCTACACCTTC.

This clonotype was observed a few times. V and J are TRBV5-4 and TRBJ1-1; 8 bases fit TRBD1. The CDR3 runs 19 residues. Germline CDR1 SGHNT, CDR2 YYREEE (reference sequence). Trimming cost V 4 bases and J 0 bases; bases outside gene matches: 17. The CDR3 nucleotides are TGTGCCAGCAGCCCACCCACGACAGGGGTCTCTATCATGAACACTGAAGCTTTCTTT. Amino acids: CASSPPTTGVSIMNTEAFF.

This clonotype was seen repeatedly, ten times or more. The chain couples TRBV5-1 to TRBJ2-3; no clear D gene. Germline values: CDR1 SGHRS, CDR2 YFSETQ. The CDR3 has 12 amino acids. The germline V and J ends were trimmed by 5 bases and 5 bases, with 9 bases remaining between them. CDR3 sequence reads: CASRPDGDTQYF. As DNA, the CDR3 is TGCGCCAGCAGACCGGACGGAGATACGCAGTATTTT.

This chain links TRBV10-3 with TRBJ2-1, with D perhaps matching TRBD1 (5 bases). This CDR3 is built from 14 residues. V dropped 3 bases and J dropped 4 bases, with 10 bases sitting between them. Germline CDR1 reads ENHRY; CDR2 reads SYGVKD. The CDR3 nucleotides read TGTGCCATCAGTGAAGCGAGACAGTACAATGAGCAGTTCTTC. It is translated as CAISEARQYNEQFF.